This T cell receptor beta chain was found in a study of blood T cell repertoires in COVID-19. Overall study: Samples came from the United States, Italy and Spain, spanning acute and convalescent COVID-19. From T cells, B-cell-depleted T cells, or PBMCs came the material, which was cDNA or gDNA.

For recovered donors of Cohort 3, there were two negative PCRs, clearance, or symptom resolution. This CDR3 spans 12 amino acids. Trimming removed 10 bases at V and 2 bases at J, with 10 bases between. Germline V lookup: CDR1 ENHRY, CDR2 SYGVKD. Data came from immunoSEQ multiplex PCR; TCRdb stores just in-frame clones and leaves some out. The sample gives nearly 350,000 clones, roughly 87% of which show up once; approximately 1% is in the top ten. This sequence originates from a woman in her twenties or thirties who had recovered from COVID-19. V is TRBV10-3 and J is TRBJ2-3; possibly TRBD1 for D (6 bases). Specimen: PBMCs or T cells enriched from blood (not recorded which). DNA of the CDR3: TGTGCCAGCGGACAGACCACAGATACGCAGTATTTT. This encodes CASGQTTDTQYF.